This entry concerns a single TCR beta chain. Its antigen is unknown. The CDR3 extends over 21 amino acids. Produced via immunoSEQ multiplex PCR; TCRdb's table is partial and in-frame only. The repertoire holds millions of clones, with approximately 95% as singletons. The data are from a study of shared clonotypes between healthy human individuals. Study-level findings and limits: In the sorted subsets, rarefaction showed sequencing was incomplete despite large depth.

The sample comprised naive CD4+ T cells from PBMCs. Specified subset: CD45RA+ positively selected. The chain uses TRBV21-1 and TRBJ2-1; the D call in the table, TRBD2, was not verified against the DNA. TRBV21-1 represents a pseudogene. This clonotype originated in a man between 18 and 35 years old in good health. Some clones in this sample may be carry-over from other donors' samples. The CDR3 DNA is TGTGCCAGCAGCCCCCGGCCCGGCAGGGCCGGGACTAGCGGGAGGTGGAATGAGCAGTTCTTC. Its protein product is CASSPRPGRAGTSGRWNEQFF.